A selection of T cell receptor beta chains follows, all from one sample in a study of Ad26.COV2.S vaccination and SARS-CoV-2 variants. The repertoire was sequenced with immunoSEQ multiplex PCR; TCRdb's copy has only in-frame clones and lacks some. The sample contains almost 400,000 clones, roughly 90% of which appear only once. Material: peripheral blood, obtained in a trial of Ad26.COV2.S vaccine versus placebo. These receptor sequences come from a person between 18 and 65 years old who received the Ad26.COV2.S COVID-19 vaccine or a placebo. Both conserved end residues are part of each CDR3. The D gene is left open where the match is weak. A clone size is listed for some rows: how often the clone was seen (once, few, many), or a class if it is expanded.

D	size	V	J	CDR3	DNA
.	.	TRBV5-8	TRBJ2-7	CASTLRGAAYEQYF	TGTGCCAGCACCCTCCGGGGAGCCGCCTACGAGCAGTACTTC
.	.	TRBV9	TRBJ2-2	CASSPGTGELFF	TGTGCCAGCAGCCCGGGGACCGGGGAGCTGTTTTTT
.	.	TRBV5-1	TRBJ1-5	CASSLDPSGQPQHF	TGCGCCAGCAGCTTGGACCCCTCCGGTCAGCCCCAGCATTTT
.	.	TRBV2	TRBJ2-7	CASSPTSGGREQYF	TGTGCCAGCAGCCCCACCTCAGGGGGGAGGGAGCAGTACTTC
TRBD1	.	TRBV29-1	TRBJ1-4	CSVLTRGLGEKLFF	TGCAGCGTTTTAACCAGGGGGCTGGGTGAAAAACTGTTTTTT
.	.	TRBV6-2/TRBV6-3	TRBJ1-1	CASSNPANSGTEAFF	TGTGCCAGCAGTAACCCAGCCAATTCGGGGACTGAAGCTTTCTTT
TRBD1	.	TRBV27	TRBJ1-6	CASSLQGGASNSPLHF	TGTGCCAGCAGTCTCCAAGGGGGCGCTTCCAATTCACCCCTCCACTTT
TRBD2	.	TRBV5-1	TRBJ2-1	CASNARTSGSDEQFF	TGCGCCAGCAACGCCCGGACTAGCGGGAGTGATGAGCAGTTCTTC
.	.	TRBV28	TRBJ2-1	CASSSGVVKEQFF	TGTGCCAGCTCCTCCGGGGTCGTAAAAGAGCAGTTCTTC
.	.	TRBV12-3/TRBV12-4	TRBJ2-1	CASSFGGEQFF	TGTGCCAGCAGTTTTGGAGGTGAGCAGTTCTTC
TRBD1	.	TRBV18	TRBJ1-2	CASSTRDRDSGYTF	TGTGCCAGCTCAACCCGGGACAGGGACTCTGGCTACACCTTC
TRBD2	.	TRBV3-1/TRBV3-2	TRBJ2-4	CASSPGPAGGRNIQYF	TGTGCCAGCAGCCCGGGGCCTGCGGGAGGTAGGAACATTCAGTACTTC
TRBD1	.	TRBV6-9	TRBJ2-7	CANQGARDYEQYF	TGTGCCAACCAGGGGGCGAGAGACTACGAGCAGTACTTC
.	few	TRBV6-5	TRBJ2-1	CASTDYYNEQFF	TGTGCCAGCACCGACTACTACAATGAGCAGTTCTTC
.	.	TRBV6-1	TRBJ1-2	CASSEHGQLYGYTF	TGTGCCAGCAGTGAACACGGACAGCTCTATGGCTACACCTTC
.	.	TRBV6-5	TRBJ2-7	CASSGTERGPEQYF	TGTGCCAGCAGCGGCACGGAACGGGGCCCCGAGCAGTACTTC
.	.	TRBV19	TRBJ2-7	CASSIQGPSYEQYF	TGTGCCAGTAGTATCCAGGGACCTTCCTACGAGCAGTACTTC
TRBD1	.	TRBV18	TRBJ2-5	CASSQTMNRGPETQYF	TGTGCCAGCTCACAAACTATGAACAGGGGGCCGGAGACCCAGTACTTC
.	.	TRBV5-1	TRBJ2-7	CASSLEKAGTGEQYF	TGCGCCAGCAGCTTGGAAAAGGCAGGGACGGGCGAGCAGTACTTC
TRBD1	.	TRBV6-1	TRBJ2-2	CASSVRTGGIGGELFF	TGTGCCAGCAGTGTTAGAACAGGGGGCATTGGCGGGGAGCTGTTTTTT
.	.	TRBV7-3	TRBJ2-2	CASSPAGGYTGELFF	TGTGCCAGCAGTCCCGCAGGGGGGTACACCGGGGAGCTGTTTTTT
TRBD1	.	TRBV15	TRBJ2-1	CATSATGANNEQFF	TGTGCCACCAGCGCTACAGGGGCAAACAATGAGCAGTTCTTC
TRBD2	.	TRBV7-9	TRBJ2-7	CASSLPRTSGSYEQYF	TGTGCCAGCAGCTTACCACGGACTAGCGGGAGTTACGAGCAGTACTTC
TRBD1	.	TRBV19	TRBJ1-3	CASRTLGQGEGNTIYF	TGTGCCAGTAGAACCCTCGGACAGGGCGAAGGAAACACCATATATTTT
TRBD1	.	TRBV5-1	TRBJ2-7	CASSLPTGEHNEQYF	TGCGCCAGCAGCTTGCCGACAGGGGAGCACAACGAGCAGTACTTC
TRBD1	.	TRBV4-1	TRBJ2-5	CASSQDHQGAWETQYF	TGCGCCAGCAGCCAAGATCATCAGGGGGCTTGGGAGACCCAGTACTTC
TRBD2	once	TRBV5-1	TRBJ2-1	CASSGVAGSYNEQFF	TGCGCCAGCAGCGGGGTAGCGGGTTCCTACAATGAGCAGTTCTTC
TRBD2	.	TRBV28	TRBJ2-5	CASPPPGGRVETQYF	TGTGCCAGCCCTCCCCCGGGAGGGAGGGTGGAGACCCAGTACTTC
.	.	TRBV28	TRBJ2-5	CASSSIQETQYF	TGTGCCAGCAGTTCGATCCAAGAGACCCAGTACTTC
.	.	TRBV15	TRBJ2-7	CATSRPPSDEQYF	TGTGCCACCAGCAGACCCCCTAGTGACGAGCAGTACTTC
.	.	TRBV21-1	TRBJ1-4	CASIPGQNNEKLFF	TGTGCCAGCATACCGGGACAGAATAACGAAAAACTGTTTTTT
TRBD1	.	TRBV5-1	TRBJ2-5	CASSFGTGIQETQYF	TGCGCCAGCAGCTTCGGGACAGGGATCCAAGAGACCCAGTACTTC
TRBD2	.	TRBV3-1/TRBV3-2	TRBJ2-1	CASSQPTSGVYNEQFF	TGTGCCAGCAGCCAACCTACTAGCGGGGTTTACAATGAGCAGTTCTTC
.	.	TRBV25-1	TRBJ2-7	CASSADSLDLQYF	TGTGCCAGCAGTGCGGACTCCCTGGATTTACAGTACTTC
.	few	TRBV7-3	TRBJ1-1	CASSLNGNTEAFF	TGTGCCAGCAGCTTAAACGGGAACACTGAAGCTTTCTTT
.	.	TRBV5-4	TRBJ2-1	CASSLGDFAHDEQFF	TGTGCCAGCAGCCTCGGAGATTTTGCTCACGATGAGCAGTTCTTC
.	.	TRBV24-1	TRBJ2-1	CATSDFVRMKQFF	TGTGCCACCAGTGACTTCGTCAGAATGAAGCAGTTCTTC
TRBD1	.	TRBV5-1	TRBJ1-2	CASSQTGENRAYGYTF	TGCGCCAGCAGCCAGACAGGGGAGAATCGAGCCTATGGCTACACCTTC
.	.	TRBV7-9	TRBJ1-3	CASSDGAGGNTIYF	TGTGCCAGCAGCGATGGGGCTGGAGGAAACACCATATATTTT
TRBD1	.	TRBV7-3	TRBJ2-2	CASSPRGQGTGELFF	TGTGCCAGCAGCCCCAGGGGGCAAGGCACCGGGGAGCTGTTTTTT
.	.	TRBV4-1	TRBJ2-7	CASSQGFPGLLYEQYF	TGCGCCAGCAGCCAAGGCTTTCCGGGACTGCTTTACGAGCAGTACTTC
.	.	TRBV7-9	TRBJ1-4	CASSPLAATNEKLFF	TGTGCCAGCAGCCCTCTGGCCGCAACTAATGAAAAACTGTTTTTT